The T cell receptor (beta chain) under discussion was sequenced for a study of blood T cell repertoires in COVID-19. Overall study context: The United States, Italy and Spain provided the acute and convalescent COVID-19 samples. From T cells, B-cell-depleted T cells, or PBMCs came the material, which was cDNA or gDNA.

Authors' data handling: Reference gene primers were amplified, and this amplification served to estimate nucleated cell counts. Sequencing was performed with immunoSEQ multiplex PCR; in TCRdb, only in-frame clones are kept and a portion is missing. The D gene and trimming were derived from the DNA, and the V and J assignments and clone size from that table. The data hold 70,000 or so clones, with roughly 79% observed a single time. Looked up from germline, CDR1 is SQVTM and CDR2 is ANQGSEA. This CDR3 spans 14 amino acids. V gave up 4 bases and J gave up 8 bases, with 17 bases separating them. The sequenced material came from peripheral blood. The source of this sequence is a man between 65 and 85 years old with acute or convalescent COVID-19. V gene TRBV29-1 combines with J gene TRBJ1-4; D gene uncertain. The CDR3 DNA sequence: TGCAGCGTTGGCGGGGAACCGGCAAGGGAAAAACTGTTTTTT. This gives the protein CSVGGEPAREKLFF.